A selection of T cell receptor beta chains follows, all from one sample in a study of radiotherapy plus CTLA-4 blockade in lung cancer. Clones were read by immunoSEQ multiplex PCR, and TCRdb kept only the in-frame ones, dropping some. The sample has roughly 57,000 clones; about 80% are singletons. Material: peripheral blood, obtained from a patient treated with radiotherapy plus ipilimumab. The origin of the receptors is a human donor with non-small cell lung cancer whose response to radiotherapy plus ipilimumab could not be evaluated. The CDR3 runs from the conserved cysteine through the conserved F or W. A D gene is named only where the DNA matches it firmly. Where a row states a size, it is once, few, many or the class of an expanded clone; other rows omit it.

d_call	v_call	j_call	clone_size	cdr3_aa	cdr3_nt
TRBD2	TRBV27	TRBJ2-3	-	CASRQLAGGGDTQYF	TGTGCCAGCAGACAACTAGCGGGGGGAGGTGATACGCAGTATTTT
TRBD1	TRBV19	TRBJ1-5	-	CASRSTGGSNQPQHF	TGTGCCAGTAGATCGACAGGGGGGAGCAATCAGCCCCAGCATTTT
TRBD1	TRBV30	TRBJ1-4	-	CAWSVRQGARKLFF	TGTGCCTGGAGTGTACGGCAGGGGGCGCGAAAACTGTTTTTT
TRBD1	TRBV4-1	TRBJ1-5	-	CASSRRQGNQPQHF	TGCGCCAGCAGCCGTAGACAGGGTAATCAGCCCCAGCATTTT
-	TRBV6-4	TRBJ1-2	-	CASSDVFGAGGYTF	TGTGCCAGCAGTGACGTCTTTGGGGCGGGGGGCTACACCTTC
-	TRBV19	TRBJ1-6	-	CASTQGFTYNSPLHF	TGTGCCAGTACTCAGGGATTCACCTATAATTCACCCCTCCACTTT
-	TRBV6-5	TRBJ1-2	-	CASIKTGSYGYTF	TGTGCCAGCATTAAAACAGGATCCTATGGCTACACCTTC
TRBD1	TRBV6-5	TRBJ2-5	few	CASSYSRGSGQETQYF	TGTGCCAGCAGTTACTCCAGGGGGAGCGGTCAAGAGACCCAGTACTTC
-	TRBV7-6	TRBJ2-3	-	CASSLAGAATNTQYF	TGTGCCAGCAGCTTAGCGGGGGCAGCAACAAATACGCAGTATTTT
-	TRBV9	TRBJ2-2	-	CASSVRDPNTGELFF	TGTGCCAGCAGCGTTCGGGATCCGAACACCGGGGAGCTGTTTTTT
TRBD1	TRBV2	TRBJ2-7	-	CASSRTGRGEQYF	TGTGCCAGCAGCCGGACAGGGCGGGGAGAGCAGTACTTC
-	TRBV7-2	TRBJ1-4	-	CASSSPGHTEKLFF	TGTGCCAGCAGCTCGCCGGGACACACCGAAAAACTGTTTTTT
-	TRBV7-2	TRBJ2-7	-	CASSLGRGAYEQYF	TGTGCCAGCAGCTTGGGCAGGGGGGCCTACGAGCAGTACTTC
-	TRBV6-5	TRBJ2-7	-	CASEDGQSQYF	TGTGCCAGCGAGGACGGACAATCCCAGTACTTC
-	TRBV6-6	TRBJ1-2	-	CASQRRAVEGGYTF	TGTGCCAGCCAGCGGAGGGCAGTTGAGGGCGGCTACACCTTC
-	TRBV6-6	TRBJ2-3	-	CASRSTPPDTQYF	TGTGCCAGCAGGAGCACCCCCCCAGATACGCAGTATTTT
-	TRBV25-1	TRBJ2-7	-	CASSESFYEQYF	TGTGCCAGCAGTGAATCATTCTACGAGCAGTACTTC
TRBD1	TRBV29-1	TRBJ2-3	-	CSVGGQSSTDTQYF	TGCAGCGTTGGGGGACAGTCTAGCACAGATACGCAGTATTTT
TRBD2	TRBV7-2	TRBJ2-7	-	CASSFSGGPAYEQYF	TGTGCCAGCAGCTTTAGCGGGGGGCCCGCCTACGAGCAGTACTTC
-	TRBV5-4	TRBJ1-2	-	CASSLVIGPEYGYTF	TGTGCCAGCAGCTTGGTTATTGGGCCCGAGTATGGCTACACCTTC
TRBD2	TRBV4-3	TRBJ2-5	-	CASSQGPLRGETQYF	TGCGCCAGCAGCCAAGGCCCGCTGCGGGGGGAGACCCAGTACTTC
-	TRBV15	TRBJ2-5	-	CATSSAWAVLQTQYF	TGTGCCACCAGCAGTGCTTGGGCCGTCTTGCAGACCCAGTACTTC
-	TRBV4-3	TRBJ1-2	-	CASSQAGALYGYTF	TGCGCCAGCAGCCAAGCGGGAGCCCTCTATGGCTACACCTTC
-	TRBV25-1	TRBJ2-7	-	CASSESGVGTYEQYF	TGTGCCAGCAGTGAATCAGGGGTGGGGACGTACGAGCAGTACTTC
-	TRBV7-9	TRBJ2-6	few	CASSLDWANVLTF	TGTGCCAGCAGCCTAGACTGGGCCAACGTCCTGACTTTC
-	TRBV7-2	TRBJ1-2	once	CASSLVGGSYGYTF	TGTGCCAGCAGCTTAGTGGGGGGGTCCTATGGCTACACCTTC
TRBD1	TRBV30	TRBJ2-1	-	CAWSVPNRGPYNEQFF	TGTGCCTGGAGTGTACCGAACAGGGGGCCCTACAATGAGCAGTTCTTC
-	TRBV5-6	TRBJ1-4	-	CASSLGHVNEKLFF	TGTGCCAGCAGCTTGGGACACGTAAATGAAAAACTGTTTTTT
-	TRBV11-2	TRBJ2-3	-	CASRSIVNF	TGTGCCAGCAGGTCAATAGTGAATTTT
-	TRBV21-1	TRBJ1-2	-	CASSLNPRKPSKGSRQIYGYTF	TGTGCCAGCAGCTTGAATCCTCGAAAGCCAAGCAAAGGTTCGAGACAAATCTATGGCTACACCTTC
-	TRBV14	TRBJ2-3	-	CASSQDRGLLRTDTQYF	TGTGCCAGCAGCCAAGATCGAGGGCTCCTGCGCACAGATACGCAGTATTTT
TRBD1	TRBV4-3	TRBJ2-7	few	CASSQEGTGPPSYEQYF	TGCGCCAGCAGCCAAGAAGGGACAGGGCCCCCCTCCTACGAGCAGTACTTC
TRBD1	TRBV7-2	TRBJ2-3	-	CASSLSGTGHTDTQYF	TGTGCCAGCAGCTTATCCGGGACAGGACACACAGATACGCAGTATTTT
TRBD2	TRBV4-1	TRBJ2-3	-	CASSQGLAGGTDTQYF	TGCGCCAGCAGCCAGGGACTAGCGGGGGGCACAGATACGCAGTATTTT
TRBD1	TRBV19	TRBJ2-3	few	CATQPGQGADTQYF	TGTGCCACCCAACCGGGACAGGGGGCAGATACGCAGTATTTT
-	TRBV4-3	TRBJ1-4	-	CASSHNDRRNEKLFF	TGCGCCAGCAGCCATAACGACAGGAGAAATGAAAAACTGTTTTTT